Presented here are 7 T cell receptor beta chains from one specimen sequenced in a study of shared clonotypes between healthy human individuals. Sequenced by immunoSEQ multiplex PCR; TCRdb stores in-frame clones only, minus some. In the table there are more than 2,000,000 clones, just over 90% of which are singletons. The sequenced material came from naive CD4+ T cells sorted from blood. Subset specified: CD45RA+ positively selected. The origin of the receptors is a young man in good health.

This clone was observed a single time. This sequence joins TRBV28 and TRBJ2-2; possible D gene TRBD1, 5 bases. Germline CDR1 reads MDHEN; CDR2 reads SYDVKM. The V and J ends lost 10 bases and 7 bases respectively, with 16 bases between them. The CDR3 has 13 residues. The CDR3 loop is CATMARAYGELFF. The CDR3 DNA reads TGTGCCACTATGGCCAGGGCGTACGGGGAGCTGTTTTTT.

The V and J genes are TRBV30 and TRBJ1-5; D not certain. Trimming shortened V by 0 bases and J by 3 bases, and 12 bases separated the two germline ends. The CDR3 is 15 amino acids. Germline CDR1 reads GTSNPN; CDR2 reads SVGIG (reference sequence). This chain's CDR3 is CAWSVPGINNQPQHF. The CDR3 coding sequence is TGTGCCTGGAGTGTACCAGGCATTAACAATCAGCCCCAGCATTTT.

V gene TRBV7-2 combines with J gene TRBJ2-1; D is unclear. V lost 1 base and J 9 bases, leaving 10 bases between the germline ends. Germline V gene data show CDR1 as SGHTA and CDR2 as FQGNSA. The length of the CDR3 is 13 residues. The CDR3 DNA is TGTGCCAGCAGCTTAGTTGCTTCGGCTGAGCAGTTCTTC. Translating it yields CASSLVASAEQFF.

This clone was detected once. V usage is TRBV2 and J usage is TRBJ1-5, with a weak D call TRBD1 (5 bases). V shed 6 bases and J shed 0 bases, with 12 bases lying between them. Germline values: CDR1 SNHLY, CDR2 FYNNEI. CDR3 length equals 15 residues. In DNA form, the CDR3 reads TGTGCCAGCAGAGGGACGGACGATAGCAATCAGCCCCAGCATTTT. It yields the protein CASRGTDDSNQPQHF.

The gene calls are TRBV2 and TRBJ1-3; 7 nucleotides match TRBD1. The V gene's germline CDR1 is SNHLY and CDR2 FYNNEI. CDR3 size: 17 residues. V shed 6 bases, J shed 0 bases, and the junction held 11 bases outside the gene matches. The CDR3, as DNA: TGTGCCAGCAGGGGACAGATTCTCACTAGCTCTGGAAACACCATATATTTT. This encodes CASRGQILTSSGNTIYF.

To note about this clone: Other DNA sequences in this sample translate to the same CDR3. This chain joins TRBV6-5 and TRBJ1-2; TRBD1 aligns across 7 bases. The CDR3 consists of 14 residues. V was pared by 2 bases and J by 4 bases, with 4 bases of the junction left unmatched. Germline CDR1 reads MNHEY; CDR2 reads SVGAGI. CDR3 protein: CASSYNRDSYGYTF. The CDR3 DNA is TGTGCCAGCAGTTACAACCGGGACAGCTATGGCTACACCTTC.

Details on this clone: The sample has other DNA sequences that encode this CDR3 too. The rearrangement uses TRBV5-5 and TRBJ1-5, with D tentatively TRBD1 (5 bases). The CDR3 contains 14 residues. The germline V gene encodes CDR1 SGHKS and CDR2 YYEKEE (reference sequence). V lost 0 bases, J lost 4 bases, and 8 bases lay in between. The CDR3 sequence: CASSLDRGNQPQHF. Written as DNA, the CDR3 is TGTGCCAGCAGCTTGGATAGGGGTAATCAGCCCCAGCATTTT.